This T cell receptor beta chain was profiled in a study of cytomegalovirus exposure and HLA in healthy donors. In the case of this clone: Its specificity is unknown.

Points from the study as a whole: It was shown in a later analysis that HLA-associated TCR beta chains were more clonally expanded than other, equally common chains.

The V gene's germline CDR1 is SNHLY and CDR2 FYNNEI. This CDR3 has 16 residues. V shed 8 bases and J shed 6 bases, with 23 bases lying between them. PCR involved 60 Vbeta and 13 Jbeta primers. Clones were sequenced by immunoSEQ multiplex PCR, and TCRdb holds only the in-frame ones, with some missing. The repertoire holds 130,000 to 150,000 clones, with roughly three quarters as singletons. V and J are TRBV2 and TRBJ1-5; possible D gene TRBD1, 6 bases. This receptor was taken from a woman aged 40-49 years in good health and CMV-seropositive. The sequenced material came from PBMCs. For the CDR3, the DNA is TGTGCCAGCTGCTTGGGGACGCGGCAGGGGAGTCAGCCCCAGCATTTT. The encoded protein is CASCLGTRQGSQPQHF.